The sequence of this T cell receptor (beta chain) was determined in a study of Tregs in tolerant kidney transplant recipients. Study-level points and caveats: Expanding Tregs on activated donor B cells appeared to best identify donor-specific TCRbeta clones. The small number of patients limits these findings pending further validation.

Libraries were prepared by immunoSEQ multiplex PCR; TCRdb keeps only in-frame clonotypes and omits some of them. The table shows about 240,000 clones, with approximately 83% occurring only once. For this clone: The antigen remains undetermined.

Unstimulated regulatory T cells (CD4+CD25+CD127-), CD4+CD25- non-regulatory cells, CD4 and CD8 cells were FACS-sorted from thawed PBMCs. The V end lost 6 bases, the J end lost 3 bases, and 26 bases lay between the germline ends. The CDR3 is 18 residues long. In germline, CDR1 is SGHVS, CDR2 FNYEAQ. This TCR was sampled from a human donor in good health. The sample consisted of CD4+ T cells from blood. The chain is built from TRBV7-6 and TRBJ1-1; tentative D call: TRBD1 (5 bases). The DNA for the CDR3 is TGTGCCAGCAGTTTATCGTACCGGGACCGACTTCAGGACACTGAAGCTTTCTTT. Its translation is CASSLSYRDRLQDTEAFF. Full variable domain (rest looked up from reference TRBV7-6 and TRBJ1-1): GAGVSQSPRYKVTKRGQDVALRCDPISGHVSLYWYRQALGQGPEFLTYFNYEAQQDKSGLPNDRFSAERPEGSISTLTIQRTEQRDSAMYRCASSLSYRDRLQDTEAFFGQGTRLTVV.